This passage covers 13 T cell receptor beta chains from one sample sequenced in a study of OX40 agonist ivuxolimab in advanced cancers. The method was the immunoSEQ multiplex PCR assay. Imported from immuneACCESS, the table was reduced by TCRdb to in-frame sequences with V and J called. These copies leave out some clones; in studies compared against another copy, an unresolved V gene accounts for under half, and the cause of the remainder is not known. Here the sample has more than 85,000 clones; roughly 80% occur a single time. Of the sample, more than 1.2% falls within the top ten clones. This specimen was CD4+ or CD8+ T cells sorted from blood, taken in a trial of the OX40 agonist ivuxolimab. The origin of the receptors is an adult with an advanced solid tumor such as melanoma, head and neck, liver or kidney cancer.

The chain has TRBV12-5 and TRBJ2-3; the match to TRBD1 covers 11 bases. The V gene's germline CDR1 is LGHNT and CDR2 FRNRAP. The J segment lost 5 bases and the V segment lost 6 bases, leaving 13 bases of the junction unmatched. This CDR3 spans 17 amino acids. This chain's CDR3 is CASGSTSGTGGGDTQYF. The CDR3 bases are TGTGCTAGTGGCTCCACCTCCGGGACAGGGGGAGGAGATACGCAGTATTTT.

This clone was seen more than once but under ten times. Here the CDR3 DNA reads TGTGCCAGCAGCTGGGTTATGAACACTGAAGCTTTCTTT. Translating it yields CASSWVMNTEAFF. The chain employs TRBV14 and TRBJ1-1; D remains unclear. Germline V gene lookup returns CDR1 SGHDN and CDR2 FVKESK. CDR3 size: 13 residues. V lost 5 bases, J lost 0 bases, and 7 bases lay in between.

This clone was detected only a few times. This sequence joins TRBV2 and TRBJ2-2; 11 positions agree with TRBD2. V trimming: 5 bases; J trimming: 8 bases; junction bases outside the gene matches: 4. CDR3 length equals 14 residues. CDR1 is SNHLY, CDR2 FYNNEI, per germline. The chain's CDR3 is CASSILAGAGELFF. CDR3 nucleotide sequence: TGTGCCAGCAGTATACTAGCGGGGGCGGGGGAGCTGTTTTTT.

The chain has TRBV9 and TRBJ1-1; TRBD1 might be the D (6 bases). The CDR3 extends over 15 amino acids. Germline-derived CDR1 and CDR2 are SGDLS and YYNGEE. The V end lost 0 bases, the J end lost 4 bases, and 13 bases lay between the germline ends. The CDR3 is CASSVVGTRSTEAFF. The CDR3 DNA is TGTGCCAGCAGCGTAGTTGGGACAAGAAGCACTGAAGCTTTCTTT.

The V call is TRBV18, the J call TRBJ1-3; no firm D call. V lost 5 bases to trimming and J lost 1 base, with 27 bases between them. The CDR3 has 20 amino acids. Germline lookup yields CDR1 KGHSH and CDR2 LQKENI. The CDR3 DNA follows: TGTGCCAGCTCAGTGACTGCTTGGATGGGCCAGCTCCTTTCTGGAAACACCATATATTTT. Its protein product is CASSVTAWMGQLLSGNTIYF.

The chain uses TRBV14 and TRBJ1-5, with no clear D. Germline V lookup: CDR1 SGHDN, CDR2 FVKESK. There are 14 residues in the CDR3. Trimming shortened V by 2 bases and J by 2 bases, and 7 bases separated the two germline ends. CDR3 sequence (DNA): TGTGCCAGCAGCCAAATGGGCCGCAATCAGCCCCAGCATTTT. Residues: CASSQMGRNQPQHF.

J is TRBJ1-2 and V is TRBV11-2; D remains ambiguous. CDR1 is SGHAT and CDR2 is FQNNGV in the germline V gene. The CDR3 extends over 16 amino acids. The V gene lost 1 base and the J gene lost 0 bases, with 12 bases spanning the gap. DNA of the CDR3: TGTGCCAGCAGCTTAGGCCCGGGGTTAGCTAACTATGGCTACACCTTC. It translates to CASSLGPGLANYGYTF.

The count of this clone is one. V is TRBV9 and J is TRBJ2-7, with TRBD1 matching 7 bases. The trim removed 4 bases at V and 0 bases at J, leaving 4 bases unmatched. The CDR3 totals 14 residues. Germline loops: CDR1 SGDLS, CDR2 YYNGEE. The CDR3 sequence is CASSTGESSYEQYF. As DNA, the CDR3 is TGTGCCAGCAGCACAGGGGAAAGCTCCTACGAGCAGTACTTC.

This clone has a handful of counts. The chain carries TRBV6-6 and TRBJ1-3, with D possibly matching TRBD1 (6 bases). CDR1 MNHNY and CDR2 SVGAGI come from the germline V gene (reference sequence). Trimming left V 4 bases short and J 5 bases short, with 15 bases between. The CDR3 spans 15 residues. The CDR3 region is CASSSRGFLRNTIYF. The CDR3 DNA follows: TGTGCCAGCAGTTCGAGGGGGTTTTTGAGAAACACCATATATTTT.

The chain recombines TRBV2 with TRBJ2-1; tentatively, D is TRBD1 or TRBD2 (6 bases each). V was trimmed by 10 bases and J by 0 bases, leaving 13 bases between them. This CDR3 is built from 14 residues. CDR1 SNHLY and CDR2 FYNNEI come from the germline V gene. DNA for the CDR3: TGTGCCACCGGGGGCGAAAGCTCCTACAATGAGCAGTTCTTC. Protein sequence: CATGGESSYNEQFF.

The CDR3 loop is CASSQLSGGAPDTQYF. As DNA, the CDR3 is TGTGCCAGCAGTCAACTTAGCGGGGGGGCCCCAGATACGCAGTATTTT. The chain joins TRBV7-2 to TRBJ2-3; TRBD2 matches at 11 bases. Germline V lookup: CDR1 SGHTA, CDR2 FQGNSA. The CDR3 covers 16 residues. V shed 6 bases and J 4 bases; nucleotides not matched to a gene: 9.

This clone is classed as medium-sized. CDR3 sequence: CASSTILRGMESPLHF. Written as DNA, the CDR3 is TGTGCCAGCAGTACGATCCTCAGGGGAATGGAATCACCCCTCCACTTT. The genes are TRBV27 and TRBJ1-6, with D perhaps TRBD1 (6 bases). Germline assignment: CDR1 MNHEY and CDR2 SMNVEV (reference sequence). The CDR3 length is 16 residues. V was trimmed by 5 bases and J by 10 bases, leaving 21 bases between them.

This clone occurred once. This chain uses TRBV5-4 with TRBJ1-1; D is unresolved. CDR1 and CDR2 from the germline V gene are SGHNT and YYREEE (reference sequence). This CDR3 has 13 residues. V lost 0 bases and J 5 bases, leaving 8 bases between the germline ends. For the CDR3, the DNA is TGTGCCAGCAGCTTGGGGTGGCAGACTGAAGCTTTCTTT. Protein: CASSLGWQTEAFF.